These 10 T cell receptor beta chains were all obtained from the same sample, sequenced in a study of control samples from healthy donors and cancer patients. Repertoires were generated with immunoSEQ multiplex PCR, while TCRdb's copy carries only in-frame clones and drops some. The table records about 95,000 clones, about 89% of them present only once. The sequenced material came from blood. These receptors were obtained from a woman in her thirties in good health.

CDR3: CASSARLKDTQYF. CDR3 nucleotide sequence: TGTGCCAGCAGCGCAAGACTCAAAGATACGCAGTATTTT. The gene calls are TRBV9 and TRBJ2-3; no definite D call. The CDR3 runs 13 residues. Looked up from germline, CDR1 is SGDLS and CDR2 is YYNGEE. Between the trimmed V and J ends, which lost 3 bases and 5 bases, there was a span of 10 bases.

The chain employs TRBV5-1 and TRBJ1-1, with 7 bases matching TRBD1. Trimming cost V 7 bases and J 1 base; bases outside gene matches: 13. CDR3 length: 16 residues. From germline, CDR1 is SGHRS and CDR2 YFSETQ. CDR3 in amino acids: CASSPLTGQTNTEAFF. The CDR3 DNA reads TGCGCCAGCTCCCCTTTAACGGGACAGACGAACACTGAAGCTTTCTTT. The full variable domain, completed using reference TRBV5-1 and TRBJ1-1, is KAGVTQTPRYLIKTRGQQVTLSCSPISGHRSVSWYQQTPGQGLQFLFEYFSETQRNKGNFPGRFSGRQFSNSRSEMNVSTLELGDSALYLCASSPLTGQTNTEAFFGQGTRLTVV.

This rearrangement joins TRBV15 to TRBJ1-5; the D is unclear. The germline V gene encodes CDR1 LNHNV and CDR2 YYDKDF (reference sequence). Trimming pared 1 base from V and 8 bases from J, leaving 9 bases between. This CDR3 spans 13 amino acids. CDR3 sequence (DNA): TGTGCCACCAGCAGAGTTCCCGGAGAGCCCCAGCATTTT. Protein sequence: CATSRVPGEPQHF.

The chain combines TRBV7-2 with TRBJ2-3; 8 bases match TRBD1. The CDR3 runs 15 residues. Germline V gene sequence: CDR1 SGHTA, CDR2 FQGNSA. The junction had 3 bases not matched to a gene; V was cut back by 4 bases and J by 0 bases. The CDR3 region is CASSSRTGSTDTQYF. The CDR3 DNA reads TGTGCCAGCAGCTCCCGGACAGGGAGCACAGATACGCAGTATTTT.

The rearrangement links TRBV28 to TRBJ1-1; D is unclear. CDR1 and CDR2 from the germline V gene are MDHEN and SYDVKM. V shed 6 bases and J shed 2 bases, with 4 bases lying between them. The CDR3 is 11 residues long. CDR3 nucleotides: TGTGCCAGCAGGGAAAACACTGAAGCTTTCTTT. Protein: CASRENTEAFF.

The rearrangement uses TRBV27 and TRBJ1-1; TRBD1 aligns across 12 bases. After removal of 7 bases from V and 1 base from J, the junction contained 7 bases not matched to a gene. This CDR3 has 16 residues. CDR1 MNHEY and CDR2 SMNVEV come from the germline V gene (reference sequence). The CDR3 loop is CASTGRDRGPNTEAFF. The CDR3 DNA sequence: TGTGCCAGCACCGGCAGGGACAGGGGGCCGAACACTGAAGCTTTCTTT.

This clone is medium-sized. The sample holds other DNA sequences that translate to the same CDR3. The chain recombines TRBV27 with TRBJ2-2; 7 nucleotides align to TRBD1. The junction had 3 bases not matched to a gene; V was cut back by 3 bases and J by 5 bases. Germline V CDR1 and CDR2: MNHEY, SMNVEV (reference sequence). CDR3 length: 14 residues. This CDR3 is CASSLGQTTGELFF. As DNA, the CDR3 is TGTGCCAGCAGTTTGGGACAGACAACCGGGGAGCTGTTTTTT.

The chain carries TRBV7-2 and TRBJ1-2; D not certain. The CDR3 runs 13 residues. CDR1 and CDR2 (germline): SGHTA, FQGNSA. Trimming removed 4 bases at V and 4 bases at J, with 10 bases between. The CDR3: CASSSTGSYGYTF. Here the CDR3 DNA reads TGTGCCAGCAGCTCGACTGGGAGCTATGGCTACACCTTC. The full variable domain, completed using reference TRBV7-2 and TRBJ1-2, is GAGVSQSPSNKVTEKGKDVELRCDPISGHTALYWYRQSLGQGLEFLIYFQGNSAPDKSGLPSDRFSAERTGGSVSTLTIQRTQQEDSAVYLCASSSTGSYGYTFGSGTRLTVV.

This clone was recorded only once. This rearrangement joins TRBV15 to TRBJ2-7; a weak D match, TRBD1 (6 bases). V was cut by 0 bases and J by 0 bases, with 9 bases left in between. Germline CDR1 LNHNV, CDR2 YYDKDF (reference sequence). CDR3 length equals 15 residues. The CDR3, as DNA: TGTGCCACCAGCAGAGATACAGGGAGCTCCTACGAGCAGTACTTC. Translating it yields CATSRDTGSSYEQYF.

The rearrangement uses TRBV5-1 and TRBJ2-5, with no clear D. V lost 2 bases and J lost 7, with 6 bases in between. The germline V gene encodes CDR1 SGHRS and CDR2 YFSETQ. This CDR3 is 11 amino acids long. CDR3 coding DNA: TGCGCCAGCAGCTTTCCCGGGACCCAGTACTTC. Its protein product is CASSFPGTQYF. The variable domain in full, with the rest retrieved from reference TRBV5-1 and TRBJ2-5, is KAGVTQTPRYLIKTRGQQVTLSCSPISGHRSVSWYQQTPGQGLQFLFEYFSETQRNKGNFPGRFSGRQFSNSRSEMNVSTLELGDSALYLCASSFPGTQYFGPGTRLLVL.